The rows below give T cell receptor beta chains drawn from one sample of a study of T cell changes during pregnancy in multiple sclerosis. The table came from immunoSEQ multiplex PCR; TCRdb's copy has only in-frame clones and leaves some out. Among tens of thousands of clones, about 90% were seen once, and the ten largest hold 0.6% to 0.8%. The material sequenced was CD4+ T cells from peripheral blood mononuclear cells, taken in the first trimester of pregnancy. The receptors shown here come from a female donor in good health, enrolled as a control in a pregnancy study. Both conserved end residues are part of each CDR3. The order of the fields is clone size, D gene, V gene, J gene, CDR3 length, CDR3 protein, CDR3 DNA. The D gene is left open where the match is weak. Clone size is stated in some rows and not others, as once, few, many or a class when expanded.

.,.,TRBV4-2,TRBJ1-4,15,CASSQGAAANEKLFF,TGTGCCAGCAGCCAGGGGGCGGCCGCTAATGAAAAACTGTTTTTT
.,TRBD2,TRBV30,TRBJ2-7,13,CAWSALATYEQYF,TGTGCCTGGAGTGCACTAGCGACCTACGAGCAGTACTTC
once,TRBD1,TRBV19,TRBJ1-5,14,CASSTTGGWQPQHF,TGTGCCAGTAGTACGACAGGGGGCTGGCAGCCCCAGCATTTT
.,.,TRBV4-3,TRBJ1-3,19,CASSQDYTTLSGSGNTIYF,TGCGCCAGCAGCCAAGATTATACTACGTTGTCGGGCTCTGGAAACACCATATATTTT
.,.,TRBV5-1,TRBJ2-3,16,CASSLGGGTSTDTQYF,TGCGCCAGCAGCTTAGGGGGGGGCACAAGCACAGATACGCAGTATTTT
.,.,TRBV11-3,TRBJ1-1,17,CASSLGRSRTRDTEAFF,TGTGCCAGCAGCTTAGGCCGGAGTCGGACCAGGGACACTGAAGCTTTCTTT
.,TRBD2,TRBV9,TRBJ2-5,13,CASSSSGQETQYF,TGTGCCAGCAGCTCTAGCGGCCAAGAGACCCAGTACTTC
.,TRBD1,TRBV12-5,TRBJ2-7,19,CASGLVRFRGQGLSYEQYF,TGTGCTAGTGGTTTGGTACGGTTCCGGGGACAGGGCCTCTCCTACGAGCAGTACTTC
.,TRBD2,TRBV19,TRBJ2-3,15,CASSSSGGAADTQYF,TGTGCCAGTAGTTCGAGCGGGGGTGCAGCAGATACGCAGTATTTT
.,.,TRBV7-2,TRBJ1-1,14,CASSLGGGHQEAFF,TGTGCCAGCAGCTTAGGAGGCGGCCACCAAGAAGCTTTCTTT